This T cell receptor (beta chain) derives from a study of blood T cell repertoires in COVID-19. Study-wide background: Sources were T cells, B-cell-depleted T cells, or PBMCs; the material itself was cDNA or gDNA.

Methods used by the authors: By means of reference gene primer amplification, nucleated cell counts were estimated. Produced via immunoSEQ multiplex PCR; TCRdb's table is partial and in-frame only. V, J and clone size were drawn from that table, and D and trimming were deduced from the DNA. The sample shows more than 250,000 clones, approximately 87% of them seen only once. Germline values: CDR1 SEHNR, CDR2 FQNEAQ (reference sequence). Trimming shortened V by 4 bases and J by 3 bases, and 13 bases separated the two germline ends. This CDR3 has 15 amino acids. V usage is TRBV7-9 and J usage is TRBJ1-3; D is unclear. This TCR was recovered from a man aged 60-69 years who had recovered from COVID-19. Sequences were obtained from peripheral blood. CDR3 coding DNA: TGTGCCAGCAGCTCGTCAAAGAGGGATGGAAACACCATATATTTT. This translates into CASSSSKRDGNTIYF.